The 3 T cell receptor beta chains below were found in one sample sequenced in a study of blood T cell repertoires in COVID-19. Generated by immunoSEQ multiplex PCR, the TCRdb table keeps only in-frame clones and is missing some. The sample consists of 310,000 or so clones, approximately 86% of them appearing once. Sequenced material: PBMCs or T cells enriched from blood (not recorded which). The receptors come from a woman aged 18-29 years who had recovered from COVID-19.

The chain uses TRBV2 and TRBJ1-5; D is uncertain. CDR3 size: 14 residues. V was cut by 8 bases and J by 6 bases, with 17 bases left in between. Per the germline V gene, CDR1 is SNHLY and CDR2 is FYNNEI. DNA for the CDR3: TGTGCCAGCCTTGGAGGGCAGAGTGGTCAGCCCCAGCATTTT. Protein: CASLGGQSGQPQHF. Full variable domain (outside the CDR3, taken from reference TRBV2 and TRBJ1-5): EPEVTQTPSHQVTQMGQEVILRCVPISNHLYFYWYRQILGQKVEFLVSFYNNEISEKSEIFDDQFSVERPDGSNFTLKIRSTKLEDSAMYFCASLGGQSGQPQHFGDGTRLSIL.

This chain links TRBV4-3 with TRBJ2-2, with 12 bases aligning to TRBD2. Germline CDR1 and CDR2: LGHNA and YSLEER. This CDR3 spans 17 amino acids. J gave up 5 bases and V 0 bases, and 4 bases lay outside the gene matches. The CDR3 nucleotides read TGCGCCAGCAGCCAAGAACTAGCGGGAGGTCGAACCGGGGAGCTGTTTTTT. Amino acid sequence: CASSQELAGGRTGELFF.

The CDR3 coding sequence is TGTGCCAGCAGTGACGCCCTAGCGGGGCCCTCGGCTGAGGACGAGCAGTACTTC. It codes for CASSDALAGPSAEDEQYF. The J gene is TRBJ2-7, the V gene TRBV6-4; 9 bases line up with TRBD2. The germline V gene has CDR1 MRHNA and CDR2 SNTAGT. After removal of 2 bases from V and 5 bases from J, the junction contained 16 bases not matched to a gene. This CDR3 spans 18 amino acids.